This TCR beta chain was recovered during a study of T-cell reconstitution after alpha-beta-depleted transplantation in children. This sample's TCRbeta library carried unique molecular identifier barcodes. TCRdb independently ran MiXCR on the PCR reads; one entry per CDR3 protein. The table includes 600,000 or so distinct CDR3 sequences, 23% detected once. The germline V gene encodes CDR1 SGHTA and CDR2 FQGNSA. The ends lost 2 bases at V and 0 bases at J; junction bases unmatched: 6. The CDR3 contains 16 residues. Findings and limits, study-wide: Several hundred expanded graft clones reportedly gave rise to the alpha-beta T cells present about two months after transplant. Among T cells one year after transplant, newly produced cells accounted for most counts and diversity. Some patients owed their high day-60 TCRbeta diversity to surviving recipient T cells and thymic progenitors.

Only a few counts were recorded for this clonotype. Its cognate antigen is unknown. The chain uses TRBV7-2 and TRBJ2-7; 8 bases line up with TRBD2. The clonotype comes from a boy younger than two who had a stem cell transplant for acute myeloid leukemia, so the T cells may come from the graft donor. The sequences come from PBMCs, mostly from graft donor cells, collected 360 days after TCRalphabeta/CD19-depleted stem cell transplant. CDR3 sequence reads: CASSLSRGGSSYEQYF. DNA for the CDR3: TGTGCCAGCAGCTTATCTCGGGGGGGAAGCTCCTACGAGCAGTACTTC.